This entry lists 15 T cell receptor beta chains sequenced from one sample in a study of blood T cell repertoires in COVID-19. Here immunoSEQ multiplex PCR was the method, and the copy in TCRdb shows in-frame clones only, minus some. The data contain tens of thousands of clones, about 86% of them singletons. What was sequenced was peripheral blood. The receptors derive from a woman at least 80 years old in a cohort sampled during active or convalescent COVID-19.

The chain combines TRBV10-3 with TRBJ2-3, with 11 bases lining up with TRBD2. Germline values: CDR1 ENHRY, CDR2 SYGVKD. The CDR3 contains 14 residues. J was trimmed by 1 base and V by 6 bases; bases with no gene match: 0. This CDR3 reads CAIRGLAGTDTQYF. The CDR3, as DNA: TGTGCCATCAGGGGACTAGCGGGCACAGATACGCAGTATTTT.

The chain links TRBV6-5 to TRBJ1-2; 7 bases are shared with TRBD1. Germline assignment: CDR1 MNHEY and CDR2 SVGAGI. This CDR3 comprises 14 residues. Trimming cost V 1 base and J 4 bases; bases outside gene matches: 3. The CDR3 sequence: CASSYLTGPYGYTF. The CDR3 DNA follows: TGTGCCAGCAGTTACTTGACAGGGCCCTATGGCTACACCTTC.

V gene TRBV5-1 combines with J gene TRBJ2-1, with 7 bases lining up with TRBD1. Looked up from germline, CDR1 is SGHRS and CDR2 is YFSETQ. V dropped 2 bases and J dropped 4; count of bases not matched to a gene: 6. The CDR3 is made up of 15 amino acids. The CDR3 region has the DNA TGCGCCAGCAGCTTAACAGGGGACCCGTACAATGAGCAGTTCTTC. This codes for CASSLTGDPYNEQFF.

This clone was detected only a few times. The V and J genes are TRBV3-1 (or the pseudogene TRBV3-2) and TRBJ1-2; TRBD1 aligns across 9 bases. This CDR3 has 13 amino acids. The germline V gene encodes CDR1 LGHDT and CDR2 YNNKEL (reference sequence). The J segment lost 6 bases and the V segment lost 1 base, leaving 0 bases of the junction unmatched. Here the CDR3 DNA reads TGTGCCAGCAGCCAAGGGACAGGGGATGGCTACACCTTC. It encodes CASSQGTGDGYTF.

The V call is TRBV9, the J call TRBJ2-1; tentatively, D is TRBD2 (6 bases). CDR1 and CDR2 (germline): SGDLS, YYNGEE. V was clipped by 0 bases and J by 10 bases, with 14 bases between them. This CDR3 spans 14 amino acids. This CDR3 reads CASSVETAGGEQFF. The CDR3 DNA follows: TGTGCCAGCAGCGTAGAGACCGCCGGGGGAGAGCAGTTCTTC.

The chain has TRBV4-2 and TRBJ1-5; D remains ambiguous. Trimming removed 0 bases at V and 5 bases at J, with 14 bases between. Germline values: CDR1 LGHNA, CDR2 YNFKEQ. The CDR3 covers 16 residues. The CDR3 region has the DNA TGTGCCAGCAGCCAAGATCTGTCACAGCAATATCAGCCCCAGCATTTT. It yields the protein CASSQDLSQQYQPQHF.

The CDR3 sequence: CASSYGIRGRIAYEQYV. The CDR3 DNA reads as TGTGCCAGCAGTTACGGAATCAGGGGGCGGATCGCATACGAGCAGTACGTC. The J gene is TRBJ2-7, the V gene TRBV6-2 or TRBV6-3; 8 bases match TRBD1. Per the germline V gene, CDR1 is MNHEY and CDR2 is SVGEGT. V trimming: 2 bases; J trimming: 4 bases; junction bases outside the gene matches: 13. The CDR3 spans 17 residues.

The chain employs TRBV6-6 and TRBJ1-1; TRBD1 matches at 7 bases. The CDR3 runs 14 residues. The V and J ends lost 6 bases and 4 bases, in that order; junction bases with no gene match: 8. Looked up from germline, CDR1 is MNHNY and CDR2 is SVGAGI (reference sequence). CDR3 sequence reads: CASRPSGGGTEAFF. The CDR3 bases are TGTGCCAGCAGACCATCAGGGGGTGGCACTGAAGCTTTCTTT.

V usage is TRBV18 and J usage is TRBJ1-1; 9 bases are shared with TRBD1. The V gene's germline CDR1 is KGHSH and CDR2 LQKENI. J lost 8 bases, V lost 5 bases, and 9 bases had no gene match. The CDR3 runs 14 residues. CDR3 bases: TGTGCCAGCTCAGCGGGACAGGGCGGATCGGAAGCTTTCTTT. This sequence encodes CASSAGQGGSEAFF.

This chain joins TRBV5-1 and TRBJ2-4, with 11 positions matching TRBD2. The germline gives CDR1 SGHRS, CDR2 YFSETQ. V trimming: 4 bases; J trimming: 0 bases; junction bases outside the gene matches: 9. The CDR3 is 18 residues long. CDR3 sequence (DNA): TGCGCCAGCAGCGTCGGGACTAGCGGAGTCGGAGCCAAAAACATTCAGTACTTC. It codes for CASSVGTSGVGAKNIQYF.

The CDR3 DNA reads as TGTGCTAGTGCCCTTGGGACTAACGACCAAGAGACCCAGTACTTC. Translating gives CASALGTNDQETQYF. The gene calls are TRBV12-5 and TRBJ2-5; 7 nucleotides agree with TRBD2. The J segment lost 0 bases and the V segment lost 7 bases, leaving 8 bases of the junction unmatched. The CDR3 sequence is 15 residues long. Germline CDR1 LGHNT, CDR2 FRNRAP.

The chain recombines TRBV5-1 with TRBJ1-1; TRBD1 matches at 8 bases. The CDR3 covers 13 residues. Germline V lookup: CDR1 SGHRS, CDR2 YFSETQ. V lost 3 bases, J lost 6 bases, and 4 bases stayed unmatched. The CDR3 DNA is TGCGCCAGCAGCTGGTCGACAGGGGCTGAAGCTTTCTTT. Translating gives CASSWSTGAEAFF.

The chain joins TRBV5-1 to TRBJ1-1; D ambiguous. The CDR3 loop spans 14 amino acids. V lost 0 bases and J lost 4, with 10 bases in between. CDR1 and CDR2 (germline): SGHRS, YFSETQ. The CDR3 is CASSLGGSGTEAFF. CDR3 in DNA: TGCGCCAGCAGCTTGGGAGGGTCGGGCACTGAAGCTTTCTTT.

This rearrangement joins TRBV11-3 to TRBJ2-3, with D possibly TRBD2 on 6 matching bases. Germline V lookup: CDR1 SGHNT, CDR2 YENEEA. V was cut by 1 base and J by 0 bases, with 11 bases left in between. CDR3 length: 16 residues. The chain's CDR3 is CASSLAGGGSTDTQYF. The CDR3 nucleotides read TGTGCCAGCAGCTTAGCAGGTGGGGGGAGCACAGATACGCAGTATTTT.

This rearrangement joins TRBV2 to TRBJ2-1, with TRBD1 matching 11 bases. Trimming removed 3 bases from V and 4 bases from J; junction bases left unmatched: 5. From germline, CDR1 is SNHLY and CDR2 FYNNEI. CDR3 length: 16 residues. The CDR3 nucleotides are TGTGCCAGCAGTGAGGCGGACAGGGGGCTATACAATGAGCAGTTCTTC. Translating it yields CASSEADRGLYNEQFF.